Presented here are 30 T cell receptor beta chains from one specimen sequenced in a study of blood T cells in healthy people across ages (dated by TCRdb to 2013 to 2016). The receptor library was made with 5' RACE. The sequencing machine was an Illumina HiSeq 2500. A second roughly 6 to 12 cycle PCR used a sample-barcoded 5' primer and a J-beta primer mix. TCRdb reworked the public reads: Q25 trimming with fastp, MiXCR clone assembly, productive beta chains retained. Rows are combined by CDR3 protein, so each entry shows the most common genes and DNA. Present in this sample are roughly 1.4 million distinct CDR3 sequences, almost 60% of which were seen just once. The ten most abundant clones make up over 5.5% of the sample. Sequencing was done on a sample of blood. The receptors were sampled from a man younger than 30 in good health.

The genes are TRBV6-5 and TRBJ2-1; possible D gene TRBD1, 6 bases. Trimming left V 6 bases short and J 6 bases short, with 12 bases between. Germline CDR1 MNHEY, CDR2 SVGAGI. The CDR3 sequence is 13 residues long. CDR3 sequence (DNA): TGTGCCAGCAGGCTAGGGGGTTTCAATGAGCAGTTCTTC. Translated: CASRLGGFNEQFF.

This clonotype came up once. The chain recombines TRBV3-1 with TRBJ2-1; 8 bases line up with TRBD2. Germline CDR1 reads LGHDT; CDR2 reads YNNKEL (reference sequence). The CDR3 consists of 15 residues. The V segment lost 7 bases and the J segment 5 bases; nucleotides outside the gene matches: 10. The CDR3 here is CASTRGVAGHNEQFF. The CDR3 nucleotides read TGTGCCAGCACTAGGGGAGTAGCGGGGCACAATGAGCAGTTCTTC.

The rearrangement joins TRBV7-9 to TRBJ1-4, with 9 bases lining up with TRBD1. From germline, CDR1 is SEHNR and CDR2 FQNEAQ (reference sequence). The junction had 8 bases not matched to a gene; V was cut back by 4 bases and J by 8 bases. The CDR3 loop spans 15 amino acids. The CDR3 nucleotides read TGTGCCAGCAGCTCCACAGGACAGGGGTTGGAAAAACTGTTTTTT. Residues: CASSSTGQGLEKLFF.

V and J are TRBV9 and TRBJ2-5; a weak D match, TRBD1 (6 bases). V was trimmed by 6 bases and J by 5 bases, leaving 17 bases between them. The germline gives CDR1 SGDLS, CDR2 YYNGEE. CDR3 size: 14 residues. The CDR3 region has the DNA TGTGCCAGCACCTCAGGGGCTACTCAGGAGACCCAGTACTTC. This sequence encodes CASTSGATQETQYF.

The chain combines TRBV10-3 with TRBJ2-1, with D unclear. The germline V gene has CDR1 ENHRY and CDR2 SYGVKD. This CDR3 comprises 11 residues. V shed 6 bases and J shed 6 bases, with 6 bases lying between them. The CDR3 region is CAIRSSNEQFF. CDR3 coding DNA: TGTGCCATCAGGAGTAGCAATGAGCAGTTCTTC.

This chain joins TRBV7-2 and TRBJ2-2, with a possible D match to TRBD1 (5 bases). Trimming removed 5 bases at V and 4 bases at J, with 17 bases between. CDR3 length equals 16 residues. Germline V gene sequence: CDR1 SGHTA, CDR2 FQGNSA. The CDR3 DNA reads TGTGCCAGCAGCGCCAGGCTGGGGCTCGGCACCGGGGAGCTGTTTTTT. Its translation is CASSARLGLGTGELFF.

This clonotype was seen only a few times. The J gene is TRBJ1-2, the V gene TRBV4-2, with 9 bases fitting TRBD1. Germline CDR1 reads LGHNA; CDR2 reads YNFKEQ. The CDR3 has 15 amino acids. With 3 bases clipped from V and 7 bases from J, the junction kept 9 bases outside the gene matches. CDR3 protein: CASSQDPGQGVGYTF. The CDR3 bases are TGTGCCAGCAGCCAGGATCCGGGACAGGGCGTTGGCTACACCTTC.

The V and J genes are TRBV6-5 and TRBJ2-1, with TRBD1 matching 9 bases. Germline CDR1 and CDR2: MNHEY and SVGAGI. Trimming at V came to 2 bases and at J to 5 bases, leaving 19 bases not matched to a gene. The CDR3 covers 20 residues. CDR3 bases: TGTGCCAGCAGTTACGTTAGTTTGACAGGGGGGCATTATCTTAACAATGAGCAGTTCTTC. This sequence encodes CASSYVSLTGGHYLNNEQFF.

The rearrangement joins TRBV7-9 to TRBJ2-5; D may be TRBD1 (6 bases). The V end lost 5 bases, the J end lost 4 bases, and 14 bases lay between the germline ends. Per germline, CDR1 SEHNR and CDR2 FQNEAQ (reference sequence). The CDR3 length is 14 residues. CDR3 coding DNA: TGTGCCAGCAGCGGAACTACAGGGTTAGAGACCCAGTACTTC. Translated, it gives CASSGTTGLETQYF.

The J gene is TRBJ2-6, the V gene TRBV3-1, with 11 bases identical to TRBD2. The CDR3 runs to 18 residues. CDR1 and CDR2 from the germline V gene are LGHDT and YNNKEL (reference sequence). V was clipped by 0 bases and J by 4 bases; unmatched bases: 5. CDR3 sequence (DNA): TGTGCCAGCAGCCAAGAACTAGCGGGAGTGTCGGGGGCCAACGTCCTGACTTTC. Encoded protein: CASSQELAGVSGANVLTF.

The V call is TRBV20-1, the J call TRBJ2-1; 9 bases match TRBD2. This CDR3 is 15 amino acids long. CDR1 is DFQATT and CDR2 is SNEGSKA in the germline V gene (reference sequence). The V and J ends lost 6 bases and 7 bases, in that order; junction bases with no gene match: 13. CDR3 bases: TGCAGTGCCACCCAGGGCGGGGGGGCTCGAAATGAGCAGTTCTTC. This codes for CSATQGGGARNEQFF.

The genes are TRBV7-9 and TRBJ1-1; D perhaps matches TRBD1 (5 bases). Looked up from germline, CDR1 is SEHNR and CDR2 is FQNEAQ (reference sequence). V dropped 5 bases and J dropped 5 bases, with 12 bases sitting between them. The CDR3 has 13 amino acids. CDR3 sequence reads: CASSVLDTTEAFF. In DNA, the CDR3 is TGTGCCAGCAGCGTACTGGACACTACTGAAGCTTTCTTT. Complete variable domain (other parts from reference TRBV7-9 and TRBJ1-1): DTGVSQNPRHKITKRGQNVTFRCDPISEHNRLYWYRQTLGQGPEFLTYFQNEAQLEKSRLLSDRFSAERPKGSFSTLEIQRTEQGDSAMYLCASSVLDTTEAFFGQGTRLTVV.

The chain couples TRBV12-3 or TRBV12-4 to TRBJ2-5, with D unresolved. The CDR3 is made up of 13 amino acids. With 6 bases removed from V and 5 bases from J, the gap between germline ends came to 13 bases. CDR3 sequence reads: CASRLGPGETQYF. The CDR3 bases are TGTGCCAGCAGGCTTGGGCCTGGGGAGACCCAGTACTTC.

There are a few counts of this clonotype. The chain employs TRBV29-1 and TRBJ1-2; the match to TRBD1 covers 9 bases. The trim removed 2 bases at V and 5 bases at J, leaving 12 bases unmatched. The CDR3 consists of 16 residues. Germline CDR1 reads SQVTM; CDR2 reads ANQGSEA. The CDR3 DNA reads as TGCAGCGTTGAAAAGCCGGGACAGGGCTTAGGGTATGGCTACACCTTC. As protein: CSVEKPGQGLGYGYTF.

The chain is built from TRBV11-2 and TRBJ2-4; TRBD1 aligns across 9 bases. Germline V gene data show CDR1 as SGHAT and CDR2 as FQNNGV. V gave up 4 bases and J gave up 3 bases; unmatched junction bases: 10. The CDR3 runs to 17 residues. CDR3 protein: CASSSKAGTGHKNIQYF. The CDR3 nucleotides read TGTGCCAGCAGCTCCAAAGCCGGGACAGGGCACAAAAACATTCAGTACTTC.

CDR3 loop: CSAEYIRDTQYF. The CDR3 region has the DNA TGCAGTGCTGAGTATATTCGAGATACGCAGTATTTT. V and J are TRBV20-1 and TRBJ2-3, with D unclear. The germline V gene has CDR1 DFQATT and CDR2 SNEGSKA (reference sequence). This CDR3 is 12 amino acids long. The ends were cut back, 5 bases at V and 5 bases at J, with 11 bases in the middle.

The V gene is TRBV6-5, the J gene TRBJ2-1; no definite D call. V lost 6 bases and J 6 bases, leaving 12 bases between the germline ends. The CDR3 has 13 amino acids. Germline assignment: CDR1 MNHEY and CDR2 SVGAGI. The CDR3 nucleotides are TGTGCCAGCAGCCCCGGAACTTTCAATGAGCAGTTCTTC. This encodes CASSPGTFNEQFF.

The CDR3 here is CSGNGLASGSWQETQYF. In DNA form, the CDR3 reads TGCAGCGGAAATGGCCTAGCGAGCGGGAGTTGGCAAGAGACCCAGTACTTC. The chain joins TRBV29-1 to TRBJ2-5, with TRBD2 identical over 8 bases. J gave up 2 bases and V 7 bases, and 18 bases lay outside the gene matches. The CDR3 is 17 amino acids. Germline lookup yields CDR1 SQVTM and CDR2 ANQGSEA.

The rearrangement links TRBV29-1 to TRBJ2-2; 13 bases fit TRBD2. This CDR3 spans 16 amino acids. V dropped 7 bases and J dropped 2; count of bases not matched to a gene: 7. In germline, CDR1 is SQVTM, CDR2 ANQGSEA. The CDR3 loop reads CSAILAGGPNTGELFF. CDR3 bases: TGCAGCGCCATACTAGCGGGAGGGCCAAACACCGGGGAGCTGTTTTTT.

The chain couples TRBV5-6 to TRBJ2-3, with no clear D. The CDR3 length is 17 residues. The V gene's germline CDR1 is SGHDT and CDR2 YYEEEE. V lost 4 bases and J lost 2, with 20 bases in between. The CDR3 nucleotides are TGTGCCAGCAGCACCGACGACTCTTGGCGGTACACAGATACGCAGTATTTT. It translates to CASSTDDSWRYTDTQYF.

The rearrangement joins TRBV18 to TRBJ1-5; no definite D call. This CDR3 has 18 amino acids. V lost 0 bases and J lost 2, with 17 bases in between. Germline CDR1 is KGHSH and CDR2 is LQKENI. CDR3 sequence (DNA): TGTGCCAGCTCACCACCTGAGACCGTTCTGGGTGGCAATCAGCCCCAGCATTTT. This translates into CASSPPETVLGGNQPQHF.

This clonotype was picked up a small number of times. The rearrangement uses TRBV29-1 and TRBJ2-1, with unresolved D. The CDR3 totals 11 residues. V lost 0 bases and J 7 bases, leaving 4 bases between the germline ends. Per the germline V gene, CDR1 is SQVTM and CDR2 is ANQGSEA. The CDR3 coding sequence is TGCAGCGTTGAAGATAGGAATGAGCAGTTCTTC. Protein sequence: CSVEDRNEQFF.

The genes are TRBV6-5 and TRBJ2-4, with TRBD2 matching over 9 bases. The last part of the DNA fits TRBJ2-7 better; the J call may be wrong. The CDR3 runs to 17 residues. Germline V gene sequence: CDR1 MNHEY, CDR2 SVGAGI. The CDR3: CASSSGLASHELTEQYF. The CDR3 DNA is TGTGCCAGCAGTTCGGGACTAGCTTCGCATGAGCTGACCGAGCAGTACTTC.

The V gene is TRBV5-1, the J gene TRBJ2-7, with 7 bases lining up with TRBD2. Trimming cost V 0 bases and J 0 bases; bases outside gene matches: 9. The CDR3 totals 17 residues. Germline CDR1 reads SGHRS; CDR2 reads YFSETQ. CDR3 sequence: CASSLVPAGDHSYEQYF. Here the CDR3 DNA reads TGCGCCAGCAGCTTGGTTCCGGCGGGAGACCACTCCTACGAGCAGTACTTC.

This clonotype was counted at least ten times. J is TRBJ2-1 and V is TRBV4-3; 12 bases map to TRBD2. Germline CDR1 LGHNA, CDR2 YSLEER. The CDR3 contains 15 residues. J was trimmed by 9 bases and V by 4 bases; bases with no gene match: 7. The CDR3 loop is CASSPTSGGYSEQFF. In nucleotides, the CDR3 is TGCGCCAGCAGCCCTACTAGCGGGGGGTATTCTGAGCAGTTCTTC.

This chain's CDR3 is CASSTPWSRTNTEAFF. In DNA form, the CDR3 reads TGTGCCAGTAGTACCCCATGGAGTAGGACGAACACTGAAGCTTTCTTT. V and J are TRBV19 and TRBJ1-1; D gene ambiguous. Germline V gene data show CDR1 as LNHDA and CDR2 as SQIVND (reference sequence). CDR3 length equals 16 residues. Trimming removed 4 bases from V and 1 base from J, with 16 bases in between. Combining the CDR3 with reference TRBV19 and TRBJ1-1 gives the whole variable domain DGGITQSPKYLFRKEGQNVTLSCEQNLNHDAMYWYRQDPGQGLRLIYYSQIVNDFQKGDIAEGYSVSREKKESFPLTVTSAQKNPTAFYLCASSTPWSRTNTEAFFGQGTRLTVV.

This chain joins TRBV5-1 and TRBJ2-1; 12 nucleotides align to TRBD2. This CDR3 region has 16 residues. Trimming cost V 4 bases and J 9 bases; bases outside gene matches: 11. Germline CDR1 and CDR2: SGHRS and YFSETQ. Here the CDR3 DNA reads TGCGCCAGCAGCCGGCGACTAGCGGGGGAGATTGGTGAGCAGTTCTTC. This translates into CASSRRLAGEIGEQFF.

This chain connects TRBV11-1 to TRBJ2-1; 8 bases map to TRBD1. The V gene end was trimmed by 5 bases and the J gene end by 9 bases; junction bases not matched to a gene: 6. CDR3 length equals 13 residues. CDR1 is SGHAT, CDR2 FQDESV, per germline (reference sequence). CDR3 amino acids: CASSIGQGLEQFF. In DNA, the CDR3 is TGTGCCAGCAGCATTGGACAGGGACTTGAGCAGTTCTTC.

The sample holds a few counts of this clonotype. This chain connects TRBV7-2 to TRBJ2-7, with 9 bases that match TRBD2. V was pared by 1 base and J by 4 bases, with 8 bases of the junction left unmatched. CDR1 is SGHTA and CDR2 is FQGNSA in the germline V gene. The CDR3 sequence is 16 residues long. The CDR3 is CASSLDRGGALYEQYF. CDR3 DNA sequence: TGTGCCAGCAGCTTAGATCGCGGGGGGGCTCTATACGAGCAGTACTTC.

The chain combines TRBV29-1 with TRBJ2-7; weak D call: TRBD1 (5 bases). This CDR3 has 14 amino acids. V was clipped by 4 bases and J by 1 base, with 14 bases between them. Germline V lookup: CDR1 SQVTM, CDR2 ANQGSEA. The CDR3: CSVARQGDSYEQYF. In nucleotides, the CDR3 is TGCAGCGTTGCAAGGCAGGGTGATTCCTACGAGCAGTACTTC.